These T cell receptor beta chains were read from a single sample in a study of early T cells in non-severe SARS-CoV-2 infection. TCRdb recomputed calls from the 5' RACE reads with MiXCR, one row per CDR3 protein. The data show 60,000 to 70,000 distinct CDR3 sequences, approximately 9% seen once. Sequenced: whole blood. These receptor sequences come from an adult who was a healthcare worker with PCR-confirmed SARS-CoV-2 infection or an uninfected control (not recorded which). The CDR3 runs from the conserved cysteine through the conserved F or W. Fields, in order: V gene, D gene, clone size, J gene, CDR3 DNA, CDR3 protein. D genes are given only for firm matches. Rows give clone size only sometimes, using once, few, many, or a class for an expanded clone.

TRBV27	-	many	TRBJ2-5	TGTGCCAGCAGTAGGACAGACCAAGAGACCCAGTACTTC	CASSRTDQETQYF
TRBV20-1	-	many	TRBJ1-4	TGCAGTGCTAATCCACCGTCGGCAGGGTTGAATGAAAAACTGTTTTTT	CSANPPSAGLNEKLFF
TRBV20-1	TRBD2	many	TRBJ2-3	TGCAGTGCTTACGGACTAGCGGGGTATGACACAGATACGCAGTATTTT	CSAYGLAGYDTDTQYF
TRBV6-5	-	-	TRBJ2-5	TGTGCCAGCAGTCCCAACCTCAGAGAGACCCAGTACTTC	CASSPNLRETQYF
TRBV28	-	few	TRBJ1-1	TGTGCCAGCAGGCCCACGAGGGCGGGAATCACTGAAGCTTTCTTT	CASRPTRAGITEAFF
TRBV19	-	few	TRBJ2-2	TGTGCCAGTAGAAAAGGGGGAGTCGGACGGAACACCGGGGAGCTGTTTTTT	CASRKGGVGRNTGELFF
TRBV2	-	few	TRBJ2-1	TGTGCCAGCAGTGATCAGGGCGGAGGGGGCTACAATGAGCAGTTCTTC	CASSDQGGGGYNEQFF
TRBV2	TRBD1	-	TRBJ1-4	TGTGCCAGCAGTCGAGACAGGGATGAAAAACTGTTTTTT	CASSRDRDEKLFF
TRBV25-1	-	-	TRBJ2-7	TGTGCCAGCGAGGACCGTCTGACGTACGAGCAGTACTTC	CASEDRLTYEQYF
TRBV7-2	TRBD2	few	TRBJ2-7	TGTGCCAGCAGCTTGGGCATCGGACTAGCGGGCTTCTACGAGCAGTACTTC	CASSLGIGLAGFYEQYF
TRBV29-1	TRBD1	many	TRBJ1-2	TGCAGCGTTGCGGCAGGGGGCGACTATGGCTACACCTTC	CSVAAGGDYGYTF
TRBV29-1	-	many	TRBJ1-6	TGCAGCGTTGGGGAGCTGAATTCACCCCTCCACTTT	CSVGELNSPLHF
TRBV5-1	-	-	TRBJ1-2	TGCGCCAGCAGCTTAAACTCCGGGCTCACTAACTATGGCTACACCTTC	CASSLNSGLTNYGYTF
TRBV11-1	TRBD1	many	TRBJ2-3	TGTGCCAGCAGCGACAGACAGGGATCAGATACGCAGTATTTT	CASSDRQGSDTQYF
TRBV6-5	-	many	TRBJ2-7	TGTGCCAGCTTCGCATCCGGGGCCGACGGCGAGCAGTACTTC	CASFASGADGEQYF
TRBV7-2	-	many	TRBJ2-1	TGTGCCAGCAGCTTAGCCTGGGGCAATGAGCAGTTCTTC	CASSLAWGNEQFF
TRBV6-2/TRBV6-3	TRBD2	many	TRBJ2-2	TGTGCCAGCAGTTCCGGGACTAGCGGGAGGACCGGGGAGCTGTTTTTT	CASSSGTSGRTGELFF
TRBV12-3/TRBV12-4	-	many	TRBJ1-5	TGTGCCAGCAGCTCTATGGGACAGCCCCAGCATTTT	CASSSMGQPQHF
TRBV28	-	few	TRBJ2-7	TGTGCCAGCAGTCCAATTTCTCTAGCCCACGAGCAGTACTTC	CASSPISLAHEQYF
TRBV10-3	-	few	TRBJ2-3	TGTGCCATCGAGGCGGGTCCGACGGATACGCAGTATTTT	CAIEAGPTDTQYF
TRBV10-3	-	-	TRBJ2-1	TGTGCCACCTCTAGTGGGAGCTCCGACCAGCAGTTCTTC	CATSSGSSDQQFF
TRBV11-2	TRBD1	few	TRBJ2-4	TGTGCCAGCAGCCCCCGGACAGGGGGCCAAAACATTCAGTACTTC	CASSPRTGGQNIQYF
TRBV4-2	-	many	TRBJ1-2	TGTGCCAGCAGCCAAGCAGGGACATCTAACTATGGCTACACCTTC	CASSQAGTSNYGYTF
TRBV27	-	-	TRBJ1-6	TGTGCCAGCAGTTTACGGGGGTCGGGAAATTCACCCCTCCACTTT	CASSLRGSGNSPLHF
TRBV20-1	-	many	TRBJ2-1	TGCAGTGCTAGTTCCGGAGACAATGAGCAGTTCTTC	CSASSGDNEQFF
TRBV4-2	TRBD2	few	TRBJ2-3	TGTGCCAGCAGCCTCCCAGCGGGACCTAGCACAGATACGCAGTATTTT	CASSLPAGPSTDTQYF
TRBV9	-	few	TRBJ1-1	TGTGCCAGCAGCGTAGAAGGGCAGCAAGAAGCTTTCTTT	CASSVEGQQEAFF
TRBV19	TRBD2	-	TRBJ2-1	TGTGCCAGTAGTTTTCTAGCGGGAGGCCGTGATGAGCAGTTCTTC	CASSFLAGGRDEQFF
TRBV6-2/TRBV6-3	-	few	TRBJ2-7	TGTGCCAGCAGTCGACAGGGAGGTCGCGCCGAGCAGTACTTC	CASSRQGGRAEQYF
TRBV20-1	-	many	TRBJ2-1	TGCAGTGCGGGGAAGAGGCTAGTCCCGATCGGCAATGAGCAGTTCTTC	CSAGKRLVPIGNEQFF
TRBV7-9	-	few	TRBJ1-1	TGTGCCAGCAGCCGCCACGGGGGCACTGAAGCTTTCTTT	CASSRHGGTEAFF
TRBV19	-	-	TRBJ2-5	TGTGCCAGTAGTGGGACCGATAAAGAGACCCAGTACTTC	CASSGTDKETQYF
TRBV5-1	TRBD1	-	TRBJ1-2	TGCGCCAGCAGCTTGGCCCCCGAGTGGACAGGGGATGGCTACACCTTC	CASSLAPEWTGDGYTF
TRBV4-2	-	-	TRBJ2-5	TGTGCCAGCAGCCGCGGGACGGATCGTTTGTACCAAGAGACCCAGTACTTC	CASSRGTDRLYQETQYF
TRBV28	-	many	TRBJ2-7	TGTGCCAGCAGTTTATACGACGGAGCCTACGAGCAGTACTTC	CASSLYDGAYEQYF
TRBV3-1	TRBD2	-	TRBJ2-1	TGTGCCAGCAGCCATAGGACTAGCGAGAATGAGCAGTTCTTC	CASSHRTSENEQFF
TRBV7-8	-	few	TRBJ2-3	TGTGCCAGCAGCTTAGCCCCTGAAGATACGCAGTATTTT	CASSLAPEDTQYF
TRBV7-2	TRBD1	many	TRBJ2-7	TGTGCCAGCAGCTCAGAGGACAGGGCAATCCACGAGCAGTACTTC	CASSSEDRAIHEQYF
TRBV7-9	-	many	TRBJ2-1	TGTGCCAGCACCCACGATGTTATGGATGAGCAGTTCTTC	CASTHDVMDEQFF